This T cell receptor (beta chain) was profiled in a study of beta chain features in type 1 diabetes. Study results and caveats: It was possible that PCR favored shorter templates, equally so in patients and controls. Diminished insertions and augmented deletions at VDJ junctions characterized type 1 diabetes patients.

This clone was seen a few times. Its antigen is still unknown. The CDR3 consists of 13 residues. Germline loops: CDR1 MRHNA, CDR2 SNTAGT. V shed 3 bases and J shed 4 bases, with 7 bases lying between them. Reverse transcription of all isolated RNA meant that expressed TCRB transcripts were sequenced. For naive, central memory and regulatory T cell samples, reads averaged approximately 3.6 million. Profiling relied on immunoSEQ multiplex PCR, and the TCRdb table lists in-frame clones only, not all of them. The data hold some 500,000 clones, with roughly 11% observed a single time. The V and J genes are TRBV6-4 and TRBJ2-1; D call uncertain. Sequenced material: naive CD4+ T cells from blood. The sequence was collected from a woman under 30 in good health. CDR3 loop: CASSESVYNEQFF. The CDR3 DNA reads TGTGCCAGCAGTGAGTCTGTATACAATGAGCAGTTCTTC.